Below, 10 T cell receptor beta chains from the same sample are listed, as sequenced in a study of blood T cells in healthy people across ages. A second about 6 to 12 cycle PCR used barcoded and J-beta primers. One entry per CDR3 protein, called by TCRdb with MiXCR from the 5' RACE reads. The sample records about 1.1 million distinct CDR3 sequences, around two fifths being singletons. Material: blood. All receptors derive from a man younger than 30 in good health.

The V and J genes are TRBV9 and TRBJ1-2; D is ambiguous. The V and J ends lost 3 bases and 8 bases respectively, with 32 bases between them. CDR1 and CDR2 (germline): SGDLS, YYNGEE. The CDR3 length is 19 residues. For the CDR3, the DNA is TGTGCCAGCAGCGCCCGGAAGAATGGGCCGATGGGGTACTGGACCGGCTACACCTTC. Its protein product is CASSARKNGPMGYWTGYTF.

A few counts support this clonotype. CDR3: CASSIAGGDNEQYF. CDR3 sequence (DNA): TGTGCCAGTAGTATTGCAGGGGGAGACAATGAGCAGTACTTC. This chain uses TRBV19 with TRBJ2-5; 7 bases fit TRBD1. CDR3 size: 14 residues. Germline V gives CDR1 LNHDA, CDR2 SQIVND (reference sequence). V was clipped by 3 bases and J by 11 bases; unmatched bases: 12.

This clonotype was found a few times. V is TRBV4-1 and J is TRBJ1-1; D not certain. Germline CDR1 reads MGHRA; CDR2 reads YSYEKL. This CDR3 spans 13 amino acids. Trimming stripped 5 bases from V and 4 bases from J, with 11 bases between. The DNA for the CDR3 is TGCGCCAGCAGCTTGGCAAGGTTCACTGAAGCTTTCTTT. As protein: CASSLARFTEAFF.

V gene TRBV2 combines with J gene TRBJ2-1; TRBD1 matches at 7 bases. The J call may be wrong; the DNA end is better matched by TRBJ2-7. Germline CDR1 is SNHLY and CDR2 is FYNNEI. The CDR3 has 14 amino acids. The CDR3 DNA reads as TGTGCCAGCAGAGCCGGGACAGCGTTCAATGAGCAGTACTTC. This translates into CASRAGTAFNEQYF.

The genes are TRBV10-3 and TRBJ1-1; a weak D match, TRBD1 (6 bases). There are 14 residues in the CDR3. V was trimmed by 0 bases and J by 3 bases, leaving 8 bases between them. The germline V gene encodes CDR1 ENHRY and CDR2 SYGVKD. The CDR3 region is CAISESGGHTEAFF. The DNA for the CDR3 is TGTGCCATCAGTGAGTCGGGGGGCCACACTGAAGCTTTCTTT.

This clonotype showed up many times. The chain recombines TRBV12-3 or TRBV12-4 with TRBJ1-2, with D possibly matching TRBD1 (6 bases). V lost 6 bases to trimming and J lost 6 bases, with 11 bases between them. The CDR3 runs to 12 residues. The chain's CDR3 is CASSLQGHGYTF. The CDR3 bases are TGTGCCAGCAGCCTTCAGGGGCATGGCTACACCTTC.

This chain uses TRBV5-1 with TRBJ2-5, with 12 positions matching TRBD2. The V gene's germline CDR1 is SGHRS and CDR2 YFSETQ. The V and J ends lost 0 bases and 3 bases, in that order; junction bases with no gene match: 9. The CDR3 is 18 amino acids. The CDR3 loop is CASSLVTSGRGLKETQYF. The DNA for the CDR3 is TGCGCCAGCAGCTTGGTGACTAGCGGGAGAGGACTTAAAGAGACCCAGTACTTC.

This chain uses TRBV27 with TRBJ2-7, with D maybe TRBD1 (6 bases). Germline CDR1 is MNHEY and CDR2 is SMNVEV (reference sequence). This CDR3 contains 14 residues. V dropped 5 bases and J dropped 3 bases, with 14 bases sitting between them. CDR3 sequence reads: CASSVGQYRYEQYF. In DNA, the CDR3 is TGTGCCAGCAGTGTAGGACAGTACCGCTACGAGCAGTACTTC.

The gene calls are TRBV12-3 or TRBV12-4 and TRBJ2-1, with 7 nucleotides matching TRBD2. TRBJ2-7 explains the end of the DNA better; the J call may be wrong. The CDR3 runs 15 residues. CDR3 nucleotides: TGTGCCAGCAGTCCTAGCGGCCTCTCCTACAATGAGCAGTACTTC. As protein: CASSPSGLSYNEQYF.

This clonotype was counted only a few times. This chain connects TRBV18 to TRBJ2-7; D unclear. The J call may not be correct, given that the DNA end is closer to TRBJ2-5. The CDR3 consists of 13 residues. CDR1 is KGHSH and CDR2 is LQKENI in the germline V gene. CDR3 nucleotides: TGTGCCAGCTCACCTACCCAAGAAGAGACCCAGTACTTC. It translates to CASSPTQEETQYF.